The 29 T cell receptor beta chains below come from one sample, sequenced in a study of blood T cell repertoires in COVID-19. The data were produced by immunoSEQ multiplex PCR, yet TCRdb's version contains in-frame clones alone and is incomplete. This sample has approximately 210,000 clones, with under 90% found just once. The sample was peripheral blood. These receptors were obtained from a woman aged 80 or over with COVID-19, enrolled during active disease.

The DNA of the CDR3 is TGCGCCAGCAGCCCTGGAAGGGGGCAGCTTTCCTACGAGCAGTACGTC. Translation gives CASSPGRGQLSYEQYV. This chain joins TRBV5-1 and TRBJ2-7; 7 bases map to TRBD1. Trimming at V came to 4 bases and at J to 1 base, leaving 11 bases not matched to a gene. There are 16 residues in the CDR3. The V gene's germline CDR1 is SGHRS and CDR2 YFSETQ.

The CDR3 DNA follows: TGTGCCACCAGCGGCATGCTTGGACTTCATTTCAATGAGCAGTTCTTC. It specifies CATSGMLGLHFNEQFF. The chain joins TRBV15 to TRBJ2-1, with a possible D match to TRBD2 (5 bases). V dropped 5 bases and J dropped 6 bases, with 20 bases sitting between them. This CDR3 has 16 residues. From germline, CDR1 is LNHNV and CDR2 YYDKDF (reference sequence).

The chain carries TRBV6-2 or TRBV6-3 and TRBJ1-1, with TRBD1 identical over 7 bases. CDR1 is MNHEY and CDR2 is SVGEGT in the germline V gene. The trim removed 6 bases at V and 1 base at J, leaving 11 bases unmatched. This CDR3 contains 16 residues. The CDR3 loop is CASSPHRGVGNTEAFF. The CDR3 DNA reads TGTGCCAGCAGCCCTCACAGGGGAGTGGGGAACACTGAAGCTTTCTTT.

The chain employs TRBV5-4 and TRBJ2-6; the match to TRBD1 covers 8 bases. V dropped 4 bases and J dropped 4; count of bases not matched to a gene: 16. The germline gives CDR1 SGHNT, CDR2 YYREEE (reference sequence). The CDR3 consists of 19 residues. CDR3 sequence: CASSPRSAADRVGANVLTF. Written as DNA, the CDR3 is TGTGCCAGCAGCCCAAGATCCGCGGCGGACAGGGTCGGGGCCAACGTCCTGACTTTC.

Here the CDR3 reads CASSSPDYRNTDTQYF. In DNA, the CDR3 is TGCGCCAGCAGCTCTCCCGACTACCGCAACACAGATACGCAGTATTTT. This chain uses TRBV5-1 with TRBJ2-3; a possible D gene is TRBD2 (5 bases). V shed 3 bases and J shed 2 bases, with 16 bases lying between them. The CDR3 totals 16 residues. The germline gives CDR1 SGHRS, CDR2 YFSETQ.

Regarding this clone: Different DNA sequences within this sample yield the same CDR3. In DNA, the CDR3 is TGTGCCAGCAGCTTCGCTAGCGGGGGCAATGAGCAGTTCTTC. Its protein is CASSFASGGNEQFF. The chain uses TRBV5-5 and TRBJ2-1; TRBD2 matches 10 bases. The trim removed 2 bases at V and 6 bases at J, leaving 2 bases unmatched. The V gene's germline CDR1 is SGHKS and CDR2 YYEKEE (reference sequence). This CDR3 is 14 amino acids long.

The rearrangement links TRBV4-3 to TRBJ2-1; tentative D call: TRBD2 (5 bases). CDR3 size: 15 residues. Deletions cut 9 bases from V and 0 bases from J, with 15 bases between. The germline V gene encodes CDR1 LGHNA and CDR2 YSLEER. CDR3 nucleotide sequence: TGCGCCAGTAGCGATTGGCTCCTCTCCTACAATGAGCAGTTCTTC. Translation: CASSDWLLSYNEQFF.

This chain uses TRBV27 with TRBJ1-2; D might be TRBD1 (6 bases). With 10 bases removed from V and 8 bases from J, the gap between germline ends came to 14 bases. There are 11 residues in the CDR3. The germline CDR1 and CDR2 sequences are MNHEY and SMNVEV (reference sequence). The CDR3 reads CATQQGGGYTF. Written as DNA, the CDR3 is TGTGCCACCCAACAGGGTGGAGGCTACACCTTC.

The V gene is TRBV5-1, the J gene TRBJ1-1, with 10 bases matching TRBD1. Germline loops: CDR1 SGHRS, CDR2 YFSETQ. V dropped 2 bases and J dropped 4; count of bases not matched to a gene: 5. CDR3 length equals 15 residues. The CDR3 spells CASSFGGQGGTEAFF. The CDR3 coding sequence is TGCGCCAGCAGCTTTGGTGGACAGGGGGGCACTGAAGCTTTCTTT.

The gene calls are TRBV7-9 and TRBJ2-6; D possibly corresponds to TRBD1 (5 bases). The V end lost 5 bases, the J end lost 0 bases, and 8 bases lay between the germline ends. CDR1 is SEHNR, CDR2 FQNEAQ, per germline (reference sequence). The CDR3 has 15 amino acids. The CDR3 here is CASSPGFSGANVLTF. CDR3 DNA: TGTGCCAGCAGCCCAGGGTTCTCTGGGGCCAACGTCCTGACTTTC.

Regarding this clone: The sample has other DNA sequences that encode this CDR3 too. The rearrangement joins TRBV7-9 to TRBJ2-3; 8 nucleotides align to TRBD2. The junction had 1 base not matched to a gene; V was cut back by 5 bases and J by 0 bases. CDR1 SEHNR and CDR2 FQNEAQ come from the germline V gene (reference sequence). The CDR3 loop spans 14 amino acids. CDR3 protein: CASSPGGSTDTQYF. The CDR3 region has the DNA TGTGCCAGCAGCCCGGGGGGGAGCACAGATACGCAGTATTTT.

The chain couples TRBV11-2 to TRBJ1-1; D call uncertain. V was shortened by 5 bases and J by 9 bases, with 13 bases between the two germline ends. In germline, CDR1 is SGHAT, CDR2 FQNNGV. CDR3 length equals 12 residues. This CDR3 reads CASSPAGYKAFF. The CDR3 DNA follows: TGTGCCAGCAGCCCCGCCGGGTACAAAGCTTTCTTT.

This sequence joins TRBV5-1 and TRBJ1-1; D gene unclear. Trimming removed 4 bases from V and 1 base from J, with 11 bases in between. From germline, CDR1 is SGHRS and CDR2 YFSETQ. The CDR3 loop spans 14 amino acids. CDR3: CASSGGYSNTEAFF. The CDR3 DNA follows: TGCGCCAGCAGCGGAGGGTATTCGAACACTGAAGCTTTCTTT.

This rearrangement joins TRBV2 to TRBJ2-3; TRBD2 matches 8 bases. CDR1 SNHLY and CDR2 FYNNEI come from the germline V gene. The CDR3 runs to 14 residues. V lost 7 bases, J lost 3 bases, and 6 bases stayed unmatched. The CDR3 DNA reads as TGTGCCAGCAATCGACTAGCGTCGACAGATACGCAGTATTTT. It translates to CASNRLASTDTQYF.

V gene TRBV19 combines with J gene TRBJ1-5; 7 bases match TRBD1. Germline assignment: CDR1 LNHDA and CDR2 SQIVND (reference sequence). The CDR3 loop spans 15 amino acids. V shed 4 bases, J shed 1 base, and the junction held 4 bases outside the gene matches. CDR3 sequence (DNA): TGTGCCAGTAGTAAGGCAGGGGGGAGCAATCAGCCCCAGCATTTT. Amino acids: CASSKAGGSNQPQHF.

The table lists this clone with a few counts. CDR3 in amino acids: CASSYARDSYGYTF. CDR3 bases: TGTGCCAGCAGTTACGCAAGGGACAGCTATGGCTACACCTTC. This chain uses TRBV6-5 with TRBJ1-2; 7 positions agree with TRBD1. With V trimmed by 2 bases and J by 4 bases, 4 bases remained unmatched. The CDR3 consists of 14 residues. Germline CDR1 is MNHEY and CDR2 is SVGAGI.

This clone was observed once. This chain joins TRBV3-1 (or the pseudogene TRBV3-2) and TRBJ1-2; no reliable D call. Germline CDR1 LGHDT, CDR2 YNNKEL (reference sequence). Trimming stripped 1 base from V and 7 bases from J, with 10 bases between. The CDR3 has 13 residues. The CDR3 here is CASSQVEGSGYTF. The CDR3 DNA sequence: TGTGCCAGCAGCCAAGTGGAGGGTAGTGGCTACACCTTC.

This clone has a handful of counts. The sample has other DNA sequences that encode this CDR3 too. In nucleotides, the CDR3 is TGCGCCAGCAGCCAAGATAGTGGACGGGGGGTACAGCCCCAGCATTTT. Its translation: CASSQDSGRGVQPQHF. V gene TRBV4-3 combines with J gene TRBJ1-5, with a weak D call TRBD1 (5 bases). V lost 0 bases, J lost 7 bases, and 16 bases lay in between. The germline CDR1 and CDR2 sequences are LGHNA and YSLEER. This CDR3 is built from 16 residues.

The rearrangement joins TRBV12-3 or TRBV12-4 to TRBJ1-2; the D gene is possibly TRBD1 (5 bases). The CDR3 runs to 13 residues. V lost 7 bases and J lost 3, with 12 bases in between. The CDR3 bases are TGTGCCAGCATCCGGTGGGGGGACTATGGCTACACCTTC. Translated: CASIRWGDYGYTF.

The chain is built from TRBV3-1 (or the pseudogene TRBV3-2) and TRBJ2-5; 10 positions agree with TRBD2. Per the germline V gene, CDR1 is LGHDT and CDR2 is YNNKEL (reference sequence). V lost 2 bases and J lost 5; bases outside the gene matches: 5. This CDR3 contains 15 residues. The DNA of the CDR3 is TGTGCCAGCAGCCAAATAGTAGCGGGGGGCGAGACCCAGTACTTC. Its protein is CASSQIVAGGETQYF.

The CDR3, as DNA: TGCAGTGCTAGTCAGCTAGCGGGGAACAATGAGCAGTTCTTC. This gives the protein CSASQLAGNNEQFF. The V call is TRBV20-1, the J call TRBJ2-1; 9 bases are a match to TRBD2. The CDR3 is 14 amino acids. Germline CDR1 is DFQATT and CDR2 is SNEGSKA (reference sequence). V gave up 3 bases and J gave up 5 bases; unmatched junction bases: 5.

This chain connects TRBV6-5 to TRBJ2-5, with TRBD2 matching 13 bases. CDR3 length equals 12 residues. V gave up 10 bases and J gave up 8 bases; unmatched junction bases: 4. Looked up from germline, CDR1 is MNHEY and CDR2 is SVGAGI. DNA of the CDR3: TGTGCCACCGGGACTAGCGGGGCTACCCAGTACTTC. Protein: CATGTSGATQYF.

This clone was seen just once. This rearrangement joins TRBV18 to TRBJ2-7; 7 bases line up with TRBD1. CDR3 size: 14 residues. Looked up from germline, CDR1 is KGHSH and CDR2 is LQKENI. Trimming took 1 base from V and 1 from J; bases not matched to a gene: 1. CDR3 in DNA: TGTGCCAGCTCACCACAGGGGGCATCCTACGAGCAGTACTTC. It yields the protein CASSPQGASYEQYF.

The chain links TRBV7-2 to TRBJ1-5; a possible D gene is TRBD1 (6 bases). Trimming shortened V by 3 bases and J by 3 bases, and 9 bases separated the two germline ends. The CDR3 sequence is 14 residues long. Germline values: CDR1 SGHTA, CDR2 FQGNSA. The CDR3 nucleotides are TGTGCCAGCAGCTTGCGGACAGACAATCAGCCCCAGCATTTT. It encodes CASSLRTDNQPQHF.

The CDR3 region is CASSQNGQSYGYTF. DNA for the CDR3: TGCGCCAGCAGCCAAAACGGACAGTCCTATGGCTACACCTTC. The chain employs TRBV5-1 and TRBJ1-2; perhaps TRBD1 as D (6 bases). CDR1 and CDR2 (germline): SGHRS, YFSETQ. The CDR3 consists of 14 residues. With 4 bases removed from V and 4 bases from J, the gap between germline ends came to 14 bases.

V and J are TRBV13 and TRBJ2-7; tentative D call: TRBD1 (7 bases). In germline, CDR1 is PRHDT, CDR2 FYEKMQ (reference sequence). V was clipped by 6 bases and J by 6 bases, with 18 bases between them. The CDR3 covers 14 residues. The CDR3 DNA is TGTGCCAGCAGGGGGGGCAGGGGGATTAGCGAGCAGTACTTC. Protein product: CASRGGRGISEQYF.

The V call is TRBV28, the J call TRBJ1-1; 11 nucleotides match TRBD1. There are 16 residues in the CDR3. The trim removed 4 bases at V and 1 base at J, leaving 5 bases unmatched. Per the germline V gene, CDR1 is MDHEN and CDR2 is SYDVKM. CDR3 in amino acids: CASSWTGGNRNTEAFF. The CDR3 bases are TGTGCCAGCAGTTGGACAGGGGGCAATAGGAACACTGAAGCTTTCTTT.

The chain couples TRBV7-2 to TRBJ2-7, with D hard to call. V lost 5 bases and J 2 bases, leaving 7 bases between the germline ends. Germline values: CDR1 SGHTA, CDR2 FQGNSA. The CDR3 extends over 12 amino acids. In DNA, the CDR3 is TGTGCCAGCAGCGTCTTTCCCTACGAGCAGTACTTC. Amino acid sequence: CASSVFPYEQYF. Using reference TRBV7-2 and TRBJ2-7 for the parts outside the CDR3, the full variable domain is GAGVSQSPSNKVTEKGKDVELRCDPISGHTALYWYRQSLGQGLEFLIYFQGNSAPDKSGLPSDRFSAERTGGSVSTLTIQRTQQEDSAVYLCASSVFPYEQYFGPGTRLTVT.

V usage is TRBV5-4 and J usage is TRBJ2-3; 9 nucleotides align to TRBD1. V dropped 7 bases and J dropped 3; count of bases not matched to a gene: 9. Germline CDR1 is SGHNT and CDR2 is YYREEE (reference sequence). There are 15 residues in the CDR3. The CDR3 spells CASGDREVGTDTQYF. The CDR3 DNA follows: TGTGCCAGCGGGGACAGGGAAGTTGGGACAGATACGCAGTATTTT.